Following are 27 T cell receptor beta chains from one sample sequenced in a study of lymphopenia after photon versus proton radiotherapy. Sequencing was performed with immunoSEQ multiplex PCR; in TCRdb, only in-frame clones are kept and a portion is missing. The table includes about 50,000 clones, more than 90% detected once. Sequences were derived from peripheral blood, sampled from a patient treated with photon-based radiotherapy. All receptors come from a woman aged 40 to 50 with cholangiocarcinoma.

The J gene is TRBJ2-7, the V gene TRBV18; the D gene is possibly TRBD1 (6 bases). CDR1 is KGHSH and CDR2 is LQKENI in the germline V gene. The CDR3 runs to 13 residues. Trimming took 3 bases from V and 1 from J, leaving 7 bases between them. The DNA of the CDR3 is TGTGCCAGCTCACCCGACAGGTCCTACGAGCAGTACTTC. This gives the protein CASSPDRSYEQYF.

Here the CDR3 DNA reads TGCAGCGTTGGACAGGGGGGAATCAATGAAAAACTGTTTTTT. Its translation: CSVGQGGINEKLFF. This chain uses TRBV29-1 with TRBJ1-4; 9 bases line up with TRBD1. This CDR3 comprises 14 residues. CDR1 and CDR2 from the germline V gene are SQVTM and ANQGSEA. The J segment lost 5 bases and the V segment lost 4 bases, leaving 5 bases of the junction unmatched.

The CDR3: CASSTRTLAKNIQYF. Written as DNA, the CDR3 is TGTGCCAGCAGTACGAGGACTTTAGCCAAAAACATTCAGTACTTC. The chain uses TRBV6-5 and TRBJ2-4; D may be TRBD2 (5 bases). Germline V gene sequence: CDR1 MNHEY, CDR2 SVGAGI. This CDR3 comprises 15 residues. V shed 5 bases and J shed 0 bases, with 11 bases lying between them.

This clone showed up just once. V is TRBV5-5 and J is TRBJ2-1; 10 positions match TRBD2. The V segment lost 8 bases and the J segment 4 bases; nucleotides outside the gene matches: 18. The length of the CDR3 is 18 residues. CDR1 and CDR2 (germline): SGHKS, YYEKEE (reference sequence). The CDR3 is CASSARLAGAGSYNEQFF. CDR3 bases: TGTGCCAGTTCCGCGCGGCTAGCGGGAGCGGGAAGTTACAATGAGCAGTTCTTC.

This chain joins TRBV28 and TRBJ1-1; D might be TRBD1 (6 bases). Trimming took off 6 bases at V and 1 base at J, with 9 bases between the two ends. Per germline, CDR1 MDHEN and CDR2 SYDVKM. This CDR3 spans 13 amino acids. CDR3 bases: TGTGCCAGCAGGAGGGGGGAGAACACTGAAGCTTTCTTT. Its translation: CASRRGENTEAFF.

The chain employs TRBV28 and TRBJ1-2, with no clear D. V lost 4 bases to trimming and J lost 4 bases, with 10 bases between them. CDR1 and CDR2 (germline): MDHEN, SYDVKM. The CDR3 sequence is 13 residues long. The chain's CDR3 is CASSSSQPYGYTF. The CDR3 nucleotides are TGTGCCAGCAGTTCCTCCCAGCCCTATGGCTACACCTTC.

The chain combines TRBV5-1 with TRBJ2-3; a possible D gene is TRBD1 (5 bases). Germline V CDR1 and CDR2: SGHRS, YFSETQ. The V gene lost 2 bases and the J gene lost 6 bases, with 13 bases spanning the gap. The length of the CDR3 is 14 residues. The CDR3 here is CASSFDRLGDTQYF. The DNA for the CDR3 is TGCGCCAGCAGCTTTGACAGACTCGGGGATACGCAGTATTTT.

The CDR3 DNA reads as TGCGCCAGCAGTGAAGGCAGTCACTACGAGCAGTACTTC. Residues: CASSEGSHYEQYF. The rearrangement uses TRBV10-2 and TRBJ2-7; D is undetermined. CDR1 is WSHSY, CDR2 SAAADI, per germline. The germline V and J ends were trimmed by 3 bases and 3 bases, with 9 bases remaining between them. The CDR3 has 13 amino acids.

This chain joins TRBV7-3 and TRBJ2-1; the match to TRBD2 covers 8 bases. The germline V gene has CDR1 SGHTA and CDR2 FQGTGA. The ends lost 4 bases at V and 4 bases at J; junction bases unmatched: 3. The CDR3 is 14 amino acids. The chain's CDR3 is CASSSTSAYNEQFF. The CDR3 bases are TGTGCCAGCAGCTCGACTAGCGCATACAATGAGCAGTTCTTC.

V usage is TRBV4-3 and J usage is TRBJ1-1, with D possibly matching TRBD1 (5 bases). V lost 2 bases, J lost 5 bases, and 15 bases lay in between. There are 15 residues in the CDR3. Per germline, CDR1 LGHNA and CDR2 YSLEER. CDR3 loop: CASSQTRGVMTEAFF. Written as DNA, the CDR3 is TGCGCCAGCAGCCAAACTCGGGGGGTGATGACTGAAGCTTTCTTT.

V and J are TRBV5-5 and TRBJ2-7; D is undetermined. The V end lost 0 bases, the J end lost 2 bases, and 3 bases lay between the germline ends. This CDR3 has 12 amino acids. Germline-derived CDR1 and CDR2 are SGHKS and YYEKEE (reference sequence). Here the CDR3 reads CASSLGTYEQYF. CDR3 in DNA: TGTGCCAGCAGCTTGGGGACCTACGAGCAGTACTTC. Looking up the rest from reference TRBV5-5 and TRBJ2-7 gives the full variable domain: DAGVTQSPTHLIKTRGQQVTLRCSPISGHKSVSWYQQVLGQGPQFIFQYYEKEERGRGNFPDRFSARQFPNYSSELNVNALLLGDSALYLCASSLGTYEQYFGPGTRLTVT.

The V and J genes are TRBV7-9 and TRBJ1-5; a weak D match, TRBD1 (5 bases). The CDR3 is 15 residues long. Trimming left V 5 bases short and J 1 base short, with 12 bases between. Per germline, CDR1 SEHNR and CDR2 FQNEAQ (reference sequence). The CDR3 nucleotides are TGTGCCAGCAGCCTCTCCCGGGACAGCAATCAGCCCCAGCATTTT. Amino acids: CASSLSRDSNQPQHF.

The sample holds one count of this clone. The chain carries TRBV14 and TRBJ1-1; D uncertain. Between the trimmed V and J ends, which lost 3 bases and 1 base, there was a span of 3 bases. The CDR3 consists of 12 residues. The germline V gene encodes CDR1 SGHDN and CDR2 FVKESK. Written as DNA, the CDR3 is TGTGCCAGCAGCCATTGGAACACTGAAGCTTTCTTT. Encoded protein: CASSHWNTEAFF.

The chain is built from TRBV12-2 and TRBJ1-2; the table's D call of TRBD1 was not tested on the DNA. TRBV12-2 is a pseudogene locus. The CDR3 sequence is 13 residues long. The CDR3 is CASRPDRPPGYTF. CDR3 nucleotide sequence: TGTGCAAGTCGCCCGGACAGGCCCCCAGGCTACACCTTC.

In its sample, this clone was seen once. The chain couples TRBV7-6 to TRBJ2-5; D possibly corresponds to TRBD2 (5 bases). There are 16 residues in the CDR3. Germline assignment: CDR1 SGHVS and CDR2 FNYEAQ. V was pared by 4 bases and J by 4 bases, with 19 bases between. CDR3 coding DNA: TGTGCCAGCAGCTCCATTTCTAGCATAGGTGGAGAGACCCAGTACTTC. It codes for CASSSISSIGGETQYF.

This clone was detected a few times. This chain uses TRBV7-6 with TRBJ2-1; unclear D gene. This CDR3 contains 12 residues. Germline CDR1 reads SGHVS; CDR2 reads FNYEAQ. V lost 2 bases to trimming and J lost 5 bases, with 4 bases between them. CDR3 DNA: TGTGCCAGCAGCTTAAGGAACAATGAGCAGTTCTTC. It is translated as CASSLRNNEQFF. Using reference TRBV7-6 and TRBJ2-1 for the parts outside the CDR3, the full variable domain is GAGVSQSPRYKVTKRGQDVALRCDPISGHVSLYWYRQALGQGPEFLTYFNYEAQQDKSGLPNDRFSAERPEGSISTLTIQRTEQRDSAMYRCASSLRNNEQFFGPGTRLTVL.

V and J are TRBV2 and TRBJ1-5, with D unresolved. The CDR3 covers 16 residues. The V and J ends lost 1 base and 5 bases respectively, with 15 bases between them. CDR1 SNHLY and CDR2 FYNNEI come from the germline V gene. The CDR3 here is CASSEGGRRGDQPQHF. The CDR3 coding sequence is TGTGCCAGCAGTGAAGGGGGTCGTCGAGGCGATCAGCCCCAGCATTTT.

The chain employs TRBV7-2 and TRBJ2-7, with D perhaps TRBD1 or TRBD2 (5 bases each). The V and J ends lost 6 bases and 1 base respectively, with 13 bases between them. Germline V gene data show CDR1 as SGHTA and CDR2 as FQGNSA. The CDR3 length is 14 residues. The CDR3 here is CASSRTGPSYEQYF. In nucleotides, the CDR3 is TGTGCCAGCAGTCGAACGGGACCATCCTACGAGCAGTACTTC.

CDR3 nucleotide sequence: TGCAGCGGTTACAGGGGGGACACTGAAGCTTTCTTT. Residues: CSGYRGDTEAFF. The V and J genes are TRBV29-1 and TRBJ1-1, with TRBD1 matching 8 bases. The length of the CDR3 is 12 residues. The germline CDR1 and CDR2 sequences are SQVTM and ANQGSEA. J lost 3 bases, V lost 7 bases, and 4 bases had no gene match. The full variable domain, completed using reference TRBV29-1 and TRBJ1-1, is SAVISQKPSRDICQRGTSLTIQCQVDSQVTMMFWYRQQPGQSLTLIATANQGSEATYESGFVIDKFPISRPNLTFSTLTVSNMSPEDSSIYLCSGYRGDTEAFFGQGTRLTVV.

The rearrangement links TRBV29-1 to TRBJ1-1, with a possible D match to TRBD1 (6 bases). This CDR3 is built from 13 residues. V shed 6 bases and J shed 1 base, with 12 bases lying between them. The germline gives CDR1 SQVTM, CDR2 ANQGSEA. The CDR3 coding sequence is TGCAGCGTCTTACAGGGCTCGAACACTGAAGCTTTCTTT. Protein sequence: CSVLQGSNTEAFF.

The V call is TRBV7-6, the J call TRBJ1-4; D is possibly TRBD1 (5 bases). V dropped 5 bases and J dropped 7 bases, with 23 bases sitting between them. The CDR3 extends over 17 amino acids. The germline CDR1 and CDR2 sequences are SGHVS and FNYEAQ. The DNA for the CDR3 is TGTGCCAGCAGCACCGGGGCCCGCGCTAGGGGCGGTGAAAAACTGTTTTTT. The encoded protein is CASSTGARARGGEKLFF.

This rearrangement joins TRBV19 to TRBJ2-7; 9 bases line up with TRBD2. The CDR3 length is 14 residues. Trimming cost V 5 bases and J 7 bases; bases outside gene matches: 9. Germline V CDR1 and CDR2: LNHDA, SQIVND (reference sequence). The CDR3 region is CASSSASGVREQYF. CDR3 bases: TGTGCCAGTAGTTCGGCTAGCGGGGTACGGGAGCAGTACTTC. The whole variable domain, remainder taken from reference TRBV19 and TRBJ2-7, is DGGITQSPKYLFRKEGQNVTLSCEQNLNHDAMYWYRQDPGQGLRLIYYSQIVNDFQKGDIAEGYSVSREKKESFPLTVTSAQKNPTAFYLCASSSASGVREQYFGPGTRLTVT.

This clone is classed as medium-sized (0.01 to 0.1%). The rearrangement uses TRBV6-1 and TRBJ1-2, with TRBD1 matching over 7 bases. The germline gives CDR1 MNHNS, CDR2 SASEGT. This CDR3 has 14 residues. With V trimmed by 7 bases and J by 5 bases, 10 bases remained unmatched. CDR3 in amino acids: CASIEGGSPYGYTF. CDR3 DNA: TGTGCCAGCATCGAAGGGGGCAGCCCTTATGGCTACACCTTC.

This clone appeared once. In DNA form, the CDR3 reads TGTGCCTGGAGTCCGTACCGAAGACTAGCGGGAGTCTACAATGAGCAGTTCTTC. It codes for CAWSPYRRLAGVYNEQFF. The V and J genes are TRBV30 and TRBJ2-1, with 12 positions matching TRBD2. The CDR3 totals 18 residues. CDR1 is GTSNPN, CDR2 SVGIG, per germline (reference sequence). Trimming removed 2 bases from V and 3 bases from J; junction bases left unmatched: 11.

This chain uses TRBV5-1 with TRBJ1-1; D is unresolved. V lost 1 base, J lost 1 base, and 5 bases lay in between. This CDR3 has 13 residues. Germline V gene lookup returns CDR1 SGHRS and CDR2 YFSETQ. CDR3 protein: CASSLNTNTEAFF. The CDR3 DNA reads TGCGCCAGCAGCTTGAACACGAACACTGAAGCTTTCTTT.

This CDR3 reads CASSAFPGELFF. DNA of the CDR3: TGTGCCAGCAGCGCCTTTCCCGGGGAGCTGTTTTTT. The J gene is TRBJ2-2, the V gene TRBV9, with unresolved D. V lost 3 bases to trimming and J lost 6 bases, with 6 bases between them. The length of the CDR3 is 12 residues. CDR1 is SGDLS, CDR2 YYNGEE, per germline.

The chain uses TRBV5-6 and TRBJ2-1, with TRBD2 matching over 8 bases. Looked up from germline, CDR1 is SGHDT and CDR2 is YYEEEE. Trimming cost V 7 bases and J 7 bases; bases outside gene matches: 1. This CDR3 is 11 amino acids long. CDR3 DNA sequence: TGTGCCAGCCGCGGGGGGAATGAGCAGTTCTTC. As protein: CASRGGNEQFF.